Each of the 24 T cell receptor beta chains below was sequenced from the same sample in a study of early T cells in non-severe SARS-CoV-2 infection. TCRdb processed the 5' RACE reads anew with MiXCR; each CDR3 protein has one entry. The sample includes 50,000 to 60,000 distinct CDR3 sequences, around 13% seen only once; the top ten take around 1.4%. Sequenced: whole blood. These receptors were taken from an adult who was a healthcare worker with PCR-confirmed SARS-CoV-2 infection or an uninfected control (not recorded which).

The V and J genes are TRBV20-1 and TRBJ2-7; tentative D call: TRBD2 (5 bases). CDR1 and CDR2 (germline): DFQATT, SNEGSKA (reference sequence). This CDR3 region has 13 residues. The V and J ends lost 3 bases and 0 bases respectively, with 9 bases between them. The CDR3 bases are TGCAGTGCTAGGGCGGGCCCCTCCTACGAGCAGTACTTC. Protein product: CSARAGPSYEQYF.

This clonotype has just a few counts. This chain joins TRBV7-8 and TRBJ2-5, with D perhaps TRBD1 (6 bases). The CDR3 runs 16 residues. V lost 2 bases to trimming and J lost 0 bases, with 13 bases between them. Germline lookup yields CDR1 SGHVS and CDR2 FQNEAQ. CDR3 nucleotides: TGTGCCAGCAGCTTAATTCCCCACAGGGACCAAGAGACCCAGTACTTC. As protein: CASSLIPHRDQETQYF. The variable domain in full, with the rest retrieved from reference TRBV7-8 and TRBJ2-5, is GAGVSQSPRYKVAKRGQDVALRCDPISGHVSLFWYQQALGQGPEFLTYFQNEAQLDKSGLPSDRFFAERPEGSVSTLKIQRTQQEDSAVYLCASSLIPHRDQETQYFGPGTRLLVL.

This chain uses TRBV7-2 with TRBJ2-3; 8 bases align to TRBD2. Losses at the gene ends were 5 bases for V and 4 bases for J; bases not matched to a gene: 8. This CDR3 has 15 residues. CDR1 is SGHTA and CDR2 is FQGNSA in the germline V gene. CDR3 bases: TGTGCCAGCAGCCCGCGCCGGCGGGGGGCAGATACGCAGTATTTT. It codes for CASSPRRRGADTQYF.

The rearrangement joins TRBV30 to TRBJ2-7; a weak D match, TRBD2 (6 bases). Germline values: CDR1 GTSNPN, CDR2 SVGIG (reference sequence). The length of the CDR3 is 14 residues. V was cut by 0 bases and J by 0 bases, with 9 bases left in between. The CDR3 nucleotides are TGTGCCTGGAGTGTAGGCGGGGTCTCCTACGAGCAGTACTTC. It codes for CAWSVGGVSYEQYF.

This clonotype was observed a few times. The genes are TRBV5-1 and TRBJ2-7, with D possibly being TRBD1 or TRBD2 (5 bases each). The CDR3 totals 14 residues. V lost 0 bases and J lost 7, with 14 bases in between. Looked up from germline, CDR1 is SGHRS and CDR2 is YFSETQ. The CDR3 DNA reads TGCGCCAGCAGCTTGGGGACACCTCGGAGGGAGCAGTACTTC. It translates to CASSLGTPRREQYF.

This clonotype was observed a few times. The chain is built from TRBV20-1 and TRBJ1-1, with D possibly being TRBD1 (5 bases). CDR1 is DFQATT and CDR2 is SNEGSKA in the germline V gene (reference sequence). Trimming stripped 6 bases from V and 10 bases from J, with 18 bases between. The CDR3 extends over 12 amino acids. CDR3 bases: TGCAGTGCGTTGCGGGGAGGCGACAGAGCTTTCTTT. It encodes CSALRGGDRAFF.

Written as DNA, the CDR3 is TGTGCCAGCAGCATAAGCCCAGGGGACGAGCAGTACTTC. Residues: CASSISPGDEQYF. The rearrangement links TRBV7-9 to TRBJ2-7; a weak D match, TRBD1 (6 bases). Germline values: CDR1 SEHNR, CDR2 FQNEAQ (reference sequence). The CDR3 loop spans 13 amino acids. The V end lost 5 bases, the J end lost 5 bases, and 13 bases lay between the germline ends.

This clonotype was picked up many times. This chain connects TRBV6-2 or TRBV6-3 to TRBJ2-7, with D tentatively TRBD1 (6 bases). CDR1 and CDR2 from the germline V gene are MNHEY and SVGEGT. V lost 2 bases, J lost 4 bases, and 12 bases lay in between. This CDR3 has 14 residues. CDR3 sequence: CASSYESGVYEQYF. The CDR3 DNA reads TGTGCCAGCAGTTACGAATCAGGGGTTTACGAGCAGTACTTC.

This clonotype was observed a handful of times. The V and J genes are TRBV7-2 and TRBJ2-6; the D gene is possibly TRBD2 (5 bases). This CDR3 comprises 15 residues. Germline V gives CDR1 SGHTA, CDR2 FQGNSA. Deletions cut 5 bases from V and 1 base from J, with 9 bases between. The CDR3 DNA follows: TGTGCCAGCAGCCCCACTAGTTCTGGGGCCAACGTCCTGACTTTC. Translated, it gives CASSPTSSGANVLTF.

This clonotype was found many times. The chain links TRBV12-3 or TRBV12-4 to TRBJ2-5; unclear D gene. The CDR3 runs to 11 residues. The V end lost 6 bases, the J end lost 5 bases, and 7 bases lay between the germline ends. The CDR3 reads CASSFGETQYF. The CDR3 DNA is TGTGCCAGCAGCTTCGGGGAGACCCAGTACTTC.

This clonotype was counted only a few times. The V gene is TRBV27, the J gene TRBJ1-1; tentatively, D is TRBD1 (5 bases). V was clipped by 6 bases and J by 5 bases, with 10 bases between them. The CDR3 contains 12 residues. Germline CDR1 is MNHEY and CDR2 is SMNVEV (reference sequence). For the CDR3, the DNA is TGTGCCAGCAGCAGCGGGGGAACTGAAGCTTTCTTT. Translated: CASSSGGTEAFF.

This clonotype was recorded many times. The V and J genes are TRBV12-3 or TRBV12-4 and TRBJ2-1, with D possibly being TRBD2 (6 bases). V was shortened by 6 bases and J by 8 bases, with 20 bases between the two germline ends. The CDR3 contains 15 residues. The CDR3 DNA sequence: TGTGCCAGCAGCTCATATACCGGGACTGGTGATGAGCAGTTCTTC. Translating gives CASSSYTGTGDEQFF.

This clonotype was counted only a few times. The chain joins TRBV5-1 to TRBJ2-3, with D perhaps assigned TRBD1 or TRBD2 (5 bases each). The CDR3 sequence is 15 residues long. V lost 5 bases to trimming and J lost 0 bases, with 13 bases between them. Germline CDR1 is SGHRS and CDR2 is YFSETQ. This CDR3 reads CASRGDVSSTDTQYF. The CDR3 nucleotides read TGCGCCAGCAGGGGGGACGTTTCTAGCACAGATACGCAGTATTTT. The whole variable domain, filled in from reference TRBV5-1 and TRBJ2-3, reads KAGVTQTPRYLIKTRGQQVTLSCSPISGHRSVSWYQQTPGQGLQFLFEYFSETQRNKGNFPGRFSGRQFSNSRSEMNVSTLELGDSALYLCASRGDVSSTDTQYFGPGTRLTVL.

This clonotype was seen many times. J is TRBJ2-1 and V is TRBV10-2; D gene unclear. Germline assignment: CDR1 WSHSY and CDR2 SAAADI. This CDR3 has 13 residues. Trimming took 5 bases from V and 4 from J, leaving 9 bases between them. For the CDR3, the DNA is TGCGCCAGCAGTAGTTTCGGATACAATGAGCAGTTCTTC. It codes for CASSSFGYNEQFF.

J is TRBJ2-1 and V is TRBV6-6, with 11 bases that match TRBD2. V shed 4 bases and J 8 bases; nucleotides not matched to a gene: 7. This CDR3 is 15 amino acids long. Germline CDR1 is MNHNY and CDR2 is SVGAGI (reference sequence). The CDR3 DNA follows: TGTGCCAGCAGTTTACTAGCGGGGGAAGATGATGAGCAGTTCTTC. This sequence encodes CASSLLAGEDDEQFF.

This clonotype was observed many times. The rearrangement uses TRBV19 and TRBJ1-5; no firm D call. With 1 base removed from V and 1 base from J, the gap between germline ends came to 5 bases. CDR3 length: 14 amino acids. CDR1 and CDR2 from the germline V gene are LNHDA and SQIVND (reference sequence). The CDR3 sequence: CASSIVRSNQPQHF. The CDR3 nucleotides read TGTGCCAGTAGTATAGTTCGAAGCAATCAGCCCCAGCATTTT.

This clonotype was seen a few times. The genes are TRBV7-2 and TRBJ1-2, with TRBD1 as a possible D gene (6 bases). The CDR3 contains 15 residues. Trimming took 4 bases from V and 4 from J, leaving 16 bases between them. Germline assignment: CDR1 SGHTA and CDR2 FQGNSA. DNA of the CDR3: TGTGCCAGCAGCTCAGGGGTGCCAGCCGTCTATGGCTACACCTTC. Encoded protein: CASSSGVPAVYGYTF.

This clonotype has only a few counts. The chain is built from TRBV20-1 and TRBJ2-5, with D uncertain. V was pared by 3 bases and J by 5 bases, with 13 bases between. This CDR3 comprises 13 residues. From germline, CDR1 is DFQATT and CDR2 SNEGSKA (reference sequence). CDR3 residues: CSASSNFGETQYF. The CDR3 region has the DNA TGCAGTGCTAGCTCGAATTTCGGGGAGACCCAGTACTTC.

This clonotype appeared a few times. The rearrangement uses TRBV15 and TRBJ2-1; 7 nucleotides agree with TRBD2. In germline, CDR1 is LNHNV, CDR2 YYDKDF (reference sequence). J gave up 7 bases and V 0 bases, and 12 bases lay outside the gene matches. The CDR3 contains 17 residues. The CDR3 loop reads CATSRDRIGGGKNEQFF. The CDR3 bases are TGTGCCACCAGCAGAGATAGGATCGGCGGGGGAAAAAATGAGCAGTTCTTC.

V usage is TRBV7-2 and J usage is TRBJ2-2; no firm D call. The CDR3 is made up of 13 amino acids. From germline, CDR1 is SGHTA and CDR2 FQGNSA. Trimming left V 5 bases short and J 5 bases short, with 9 bases between. The chain's CDR3 is CASSPVETGELFF. DNA of the CDR3: TGTGCCAGCAGCCCCGTTGAGACCGGGGAGCTGTTTTTT.

This clonotype was counted at least ten times. V gene TRBV20-1 combines with J gene TRBJ2-7; D perhaps matches TRBD2 (5 bases). The CDR3 is 14 amino acids. The V end lost 0 bases, the J end lost 5 bases, and 14 bases lay between the germline ends. The germline V gene has CDR1 DFQATT and CDR2 SNEGSKA (reference sequence). CDR3 residues: CSARDSPVRDEQYF. The CDR3 DNA reads as TGCAGTGCTAGAGATAGTCCCGTGAGGGACGAGCAGTACTTC.

This clonotype was detected many times. V gene TRBV11-2 combines with J gene TRBJ2-1; TRBD2 is a possible D gene (6 bases). The CDR3 totals 15 residues. V shed 5 bases and J shed 9 bases, with 20 bases lying between them. Germline V gives CDR1 SGHAT, CDR2 FQNNGV. DNA for the CDR3: TGTGCCAGCAGCCCCGGAAGGGAGGCGTCGACTGAGCAGTTCTTC. Translation gives CASSPGREASTEQFF.

The chain recombines TRBV7-9 with TRBJ2-5, with a tentative D call TRBD2 (7 bases). CDR3 length: 13 residues. The germline V gene encodes CDR1 SEHNR and CDR2 FQNEAQ (reference sequence). The germline V and J ends were trimmed by 0 bases and 14 bases, with 16 bases remaining between them. For the CDR3, the DNA is TGTGCCAGCAGCTTAGCGCGTCGGGGGGCGCTTTACTTC. Translated, it gives CASSLARRGALYF.

This clonotype showed up just a few times. CDR3 loop: CSAKSGTGADLQYF. For the CDR3, the DNA is TGCAGTGCTAAATCCGGGACAGGGGCCGACCTGCAGTACTTC. This sequence joins TRBV20-1 and TRBJ2-5; 10 bases map to TRBD1. CDR3 size: 14 residues. V trimming: 4 bases; J trimming: 11 bases; junction bases outside the gene matches: 13. Germline V gene lookup returns CDR1 DFQATT and CDR2 SNEGSKA (reference sequence).